One and the same sample provided the 16 T cell receptor beta chains below, sequenced in a study of neurological immune-mediated disorders (dated by TCRdb to the late 2010s). The library was built by means of 5' RACE. Sequenced on an Illumina HiSeq 2500. TCRdb cleaned the public reads at Q25 with fastp, built clones with MiXCR and kept in-frame beta chains. Rows with a matching CDR3 protein are joined into one entry that keeps the most common DNA and genes. The sample table records about 39,000 distinct CDR3 sequences; 7% to 8.5% of these occur just once. The leading ten clones occupy 5.7% of the sample. The sequenced sample was CD4+ T cells from blood. These receptors all come from a man aged 50 to 60 in good health.

This clonotype was seen only a few times. This chain links TRBV5-1 with TRBJ2-3, with 11 bases lining up with TRBD1. Germline V CDR1 and CDR2: SGHRS, YFSETQ. CDR3 length: 15 amino acids. V lost 0 bases to trimming and J lost 6 bases; unmatched junction nucleotides: 3. The CDR3 DNA is TGCGCCAGCAGCTTGGTCGGACAGGGGGCTGATACGCAGTATTTT. Translated: CASSLVGQGADTQYF.

The sample holds many counts of this clonotype. The gene calls are TRBV12-3 or TRBV12-4 and TRBJ1-5; D gene uncertain. Deletions cut 3 bases from V and 11 bases from J, with 11 bases between. This CDR3 is built from 12 residues. DNA for the CDR3: TGTGCCAGCAGTTTGACTCCACAGTCCCAGCATTTT. It yields the protein CASSLTPQSQHF.

This clonotype was recorded many times. The V and J genes are TRBV5-1 and TRBJ2-2, with TRBD1 as a possible D gene (5 bases). CDR1 SGHRS and CDR2 YFSETQ come from the germline V gene. This CDR3 spans 15 amino acids. Deletions cut 0 bases from V and 1 base from J, with 7 bases between. The chain's CDR3 is CASSLGQGNTGELFF. CDR3 coding DNA: TGCGCCAGCAGCTTGGGCCAGGGGAACACCGGGGAGCTGTTTTTT.

This clonotype was recorded a few times. Written as DNA, the CDR3 is TGTGCCAGTACCTCTAGCGACGGCTCCTACGAGCAGTACTTC. Protein sequence: CASTSSDGSYEQYF. The chain recombines TRBV12-3 or TRBV12-4 with TRBJ2-7, with D possibly TRBD2 on 6 matching bases. CDR3 size: 14 residues. Trimming cost V 9 bases and J 0 bases, with 15 bases left between them.

This clonotype was found many times. The chain recombines TRBV20-1 with TRBJ2-1, with D unclear. Deletions cut 3 bases from V and 0 bases from J, with 9 bases between. The CDR3 totals 14 residues. Germline V gives CDR1 DFQATT, CDR2 SNEGSKA (reference sequence). CDR3 nucleotide sequence: TGCAGTGCTAGTAGCCCGAGCTCCTACAATGAGCAGTTCTTC. It codes for CSASSPSSYNEQFF.

This clonotype was observed many times. The chain couples TRBV20-1 to TRBJ2-3; weak D call: TRBD2 (6 bases). Germline loops: CDR1 DFQATT, CDR2 SNEGSKA (reference sequence). The CDR3 loop spans 16 amino acids. With 0 bases removed from V and 0 bases from J, the gap between germline ends came to 13 bases. The CDR3 spells CSARDRGGSSTDTQYF. In DNA form, the CDR3 reads TGCAGTGCTAGAGATAGGGGAGGATCGAGCACAGATACGCAGTATTTT.

This clonotype occurred many times. The chain joins TRBV20-1 to TRBJ1-3; D may be TRBD1 (6 bases). Per germline, CDR1 DFQATT and CDR2 SNEGSKA (reference sequence). V was clipped by 6 bases and J by 1 base, with 16 bases between them. The CDR3 runs 15 residues. CDR3 nucleotides: TGCAGTGCGACAACAGGGATGGGGTCTGGAAACACCATATATTTT. It encodes CSATTGMGSGNTIYF.

This clonotype was detected ten times or more. The chain recombines TRBV20-1 with TRBJ2-3, with 10 nucleotides matching TRBD2. The V segment lost 3 bases and the J segment 1 base; nucleotides outside the gene matches: 7. The CDR3 length is 16 residues. Germline V gene lookup returns CDR1 DFQATT and CDR2 SNEGSKA (reference sequence). CDR3: CSASSGLAARTDTQYF. CDR3 in DNA: TGCAGTGCTAGTTCTGGACTAGCGGCTCGCACAGATACGCAGTATTTT.

At least ten counts were recorded for this clonotype. The chain is built from TRBV5-1 and TRBJ2-7, with 9 bases matching TRBD1. Germline trimming cut 0 bases from V and 2 bases from J; bases unmatched to any gene: 3. CDR3 length: 15 amino acids. Germline values: CDR1 SGHRS, CDR2 YFSETQ. Here the CDR3 DNA reads TGCGCCAGCAGCTTGGTCGGACAGGGGCCCTACGAGCAGTACTTC. This encodes CASSLVGQGPYEQYF.

This clonotype was recorded at least ten times. CDR3 protein: CSASRPGLLPNEQFF. CDR3 nucleotides: TGCAGTGCTTCCCGACCGGGACTCCTCCCCAATGAGCAGTTCTTC. V gene TRBV20-1 combines with J gene TRBJ2-1, with D perhaps TRBD2 (6 bases). This CDR3 has 15 amino acids. The V and J ends lost 5 bases and 6 bases respectively, with 20 bases between them. CDR1 and CDR2 (germline): DFQATT, SNEGSKA (reference sequence).

This clonotype was seen at least ten times. This CDR3 reads CASSEAGFGEKLFF. The DNA of the CDR3 is TGTGCCAGCAGTGAAGCAGGGTTCGGTGAAAAACTGTTTTTT. The V gene is TRBV6-1, the J gene TRBJ1-4; D remains unclear. Germline V gene lookup returns CDR1 MNHNS and CDR2 SASEGT. There are 14 residues in the CDR3. The V gene lost 0 bases and the J gene lost 7 bases, with 9 bases spanning the gap.

This clonotype was observed many times. The CDR3 loop is CASSSTPEGAKETQYF. The CDR3 DNA is TGTGCCAGCAGCTCCACCCCGGAGGGGGCAAAAGAGACCCAGTACTTC. V usage is TRBV11-1 and J usage is TRBJ2-5; TRBD1 might be the D (7 bases). Germline V lookup: CDR1 SGHAT, CDR2 FQDESV (reference sequence). CDR3 length: 16 amino acids. V lost 4 bases and J 3 bases, leaving 18 bases between the germline ends.

This clonotype was picked up many times. This chain uses TRBV5-1 with TRBJ1-3; a possible D gene is TRBD1 (5 bases). The CDR3 covers 16 residues. With 5 bases removed from V and 4 bases from J, the gap between germline ends came to 19 bases. Germline CDR1 reads SGHRS; CDR2 reads YFSETQ. The CDR3 protein is CASRDAVARVGNTIYF. The CDR3 region has the DNA TGCGCCAGCAGAGATGCGGTAGCCAGGGTCGGAAACACCATATATTTT. Variable domain in full (rest from reference TRBV5-1 and TRBJ1-3): KAGVTQTPRYLIKTRGQQVTLSCSPISGHRSVSWYQQTPGQGLQFLFEYFSETQRNKGNFPGRFSGRQFSNSRSEMNVSTLELGDSALYLCASRDAVARVGNTIYFGEGSWLTVV.

This clonotype was detected many times. The V gene is TRBV20-1, the J gene TRBJ2-7; D gene unclear. The CDR3 consists of 12 residues. With 0 bases removed from V and 5 bases from J, the gap between germline ends came to 8 bases. From germline, CDR1 is DFQATT and CDR2 SNEGSKA (reference sequence). CDR3 bases: TGCAGTGCTAGAGATGGAGTCGACGAGCAGTACTTC. It codes for CSARDGVDEQYF.

In its sample, this clonotype was seen many times. The chain employs TRBV2 and TRBJ1-1; D is undetermined. This CDR3 comprises 11 residues. Trimming shortened V by 3 bases and J by 7 bases, and 6 bases separated the two germline ends. In germline, CDR1 is SNHLY, CDR2 FYNNEI. The CDR3 coding sequence is TGTGCCAGCAGTGACGCAGTTGAAGCTTTCTTT. Translation gives CASSDAVEAFF.

This chain connects TRBV4-1 to TRBJ1-4, with D tentatively TRBD1 (5 bases). There are 17 residues in the CDR3. V was shortened by 7 bases and J by 7 bases, with 25 bases between the two germline ends. Germline CDR1 MGHRA, CDR2 YSYEKL. In DNA, the CDR3 is TGCGCCAGCAACCCACACCTGGGACGGGGATCTACTGAAAAACTGTTTTTT. It codes for CASNPHLGRGSTEKLFF.